What follows are 9 T cell receptor beta chains derived from one specimen sequenced in a study of shared clonotypes between healthy human individuals. Produced via immunoSEQ multiplex PCR; TCRdb's table is partial and in-frame only. The repertoire holds roughly 1,500,000 clones, with 98% as singletons. Sequenced sample: naive CD4+ T cells sorted from blood. Subset here: CD45RA+ positively selected. The receptor set was obtained from a man aged 25-45 years in good health.

This chain links TRBV18 with TRBJ1-2; D unresolved. Trimming took off 4 bases at V and 3 bases at J, with 9 bases between the two ends. The CDR3 is made up of 13 amino acids. Germline loops: CDR1 KGHSH, CDR2 LQKENI. The CDR3: CASSQLQDYGYTF. In DNA, the CDR3 is TGTGCCAGCTCACAACTACAAGACTATGGCTACACCTTC.

The chain carries TRBV7-8 and TRBJ2-7; 8 bases map to TRBD1. The CDR3 totals 15 residues. The germline V gene has CDR1 SGHVS and CDR2 FQNEAQ. Trimming took 3 bases from V and 3 from J; bases not matched to a gene: 7. The CDR3 protein is CASSLQGADYYEQYF. CDR3 DNA: TGTGCCAGCAGCTTGCAGGGGGCGGACTACTACGAGCAGTACTTC.

The genes are TRBV5-4 and TRBJ2-5; the match to TRBD2 covers 7 bases. This CDR3 is 16 amino acids long. Germline V gene lookup returns CDR1 SGHNT and CDR2 YYREEE (reference sequence). The junction had 12 bases not matched to a gene; V was cut back by 0 bases and J by 7 bases. The CDR3 region is CASSLGVSGPGRTQYF. CDR3 sequence (DNA): TGTGCCAGCAGCTTGGGTGTTAGCGGGCCCGGCCGGACCCAGTACTTC. The full variable domain, completed using reference TRBV5-4 and TRBJ2-5, is ETGVTQSPTHLIKTRGQQVTLRCSSQSGHNTVSWYQQALGQGPQFIFQYYREEENGRGNFPPRFSGLQFPNYSSELNVNALELDDSALYLCASSLGVSGPGRTQYFGPGTRLLVL.

The J gene is TRBJ2-7, the V gene TRBV19; 11 bases are shared with TRBD2. Germline trimming cut 6 bases from V and 5 bases from J; bases unmatched to any gene: 6. The length of the CDR3 is 14 residues. CDR1 is LNHDA and CDR2 is SQIVND in the germline V gene (reference sequence). For the CDR3, the DNA is TGTGCCAGTAGCCGACTAGCGGGAAAGGACGAGCAGTACTTC. Its protein is CASSRLAGKDEQYF.

V is TRBV10-3 and J is TRBJ2-1; the D is unclear. There are 14 residues in the CDR3. Germline V gives CDR1 ENHRY, CDR2 SYGVKD. Trimming pared 3 bases from V and 4 bases from J, leaving 10 bases between. CDR3: CAISEGLDYNEQFF. The CDR3 DNA reads TGTGCCATCAGTGAAGGTTTAGATTACAATGAGCAGTTCTTC.

The chain uses TRBV12-5 and TRBJ1-5; D call uncertain. Germline loops: CDR1 LGHNT, CDR2 FRNRAP. CDR3 size: 12 residues. V lost 8 bases, J lost 0 bases, and 5 bases lay in between. CDR3 DNA: TGTGCTAGTTCTAATAGCAATCAGCCCCAGCATTTT. Its translation: CASSNSNQPQHF.

J is TRBJ1-3 and V is TRBV4-1, with 7 bases that match TRBD1. The V gene's germline CDR1 is MGHRA and CDR2 YSYEKL. The V and J ends lost 1 base and 2 bases, in that order; junction bases with no gene match: 8. This CDR3 is 17 amino acids long. This CDR3 reads CASSQAPGQLTGNTIYF. The CDR3 DNA is TGCGCCAGCAGCCAAGCTCCGGGACAGCTTACTGGAAACACCATATATTTT.

CDR3 coding DNA: TGTGCCAGCTCACCAGAAAATTATGGACAGGGAGAATCCTACGAGCAGTACTTC. Amino acids: CASSPENYGQGESYEQYF. V is TRBV18 and J is TRBJ2-7; the match to TRBD1 covers 8 bases. The CDR3 sequence is 18 residues long. CDR1 and CDR2 (germline): KGHSH, LQKENI. J gave up 1 base and V 2 bases, and 13 bases lay outside the gene matches.

The chain uses TRBV6-5 and TRBJ1-2; D perhaps matches TRBD1 (6 bases). This CDR3 spans 13 amino acids. CDR1 is MNHEY, CDR2 SVGAGI, per germline. Trimming removed 6 bases at V and 4 bases at J, with 12 bases between. The DNA for the CDR3 is TGTGCCAGCAGAATACAGGGTGGCTATGGCTACACCTTC. Amino acid sequence: CASRIQGGYGYTF.